One and the same sample provided the 21 T cell receptor beta chains below, sequenced in a study of control samples from healthy donors and cancer patients. Clones were sequenced by immunoSEQ multiplex PCR, and TCRdb holds only the in-frame ones, with some missing. The table shows some 82,000 clones, with around 87% occurring only once. Sequencing was carried out using blood. The receptors derive from a man aged 45-65 years in good health.

This chain connects TRBV20-1 to TRBJ1-1, with D uncertain. The CDR3 is made up of 11 amino acids. Trimming shortened V by 5 bases and J by 1 base, and 5 bases separated the two germline ends. In germline, CDR1 is DFQATT, CDR2 SNEGSKA (reference sequence). CDR3 loop: CSAARNTEAFF. CDR3 in DNA: TGCAGTGCTGCGCGGAACACTGAAGCTTTCTTT.

This chain connects TRBV4-2 to TRBJ2-1; no clear D gene. There are 14 residues in the CDR3. Germline lookup yields CDR1 LGHNA and CDR2 YNFKEQ. The V and J ends lost 0 bases and 6 bases respectively, with 9 bases between them. CDR3 coding DNA: TGTGCCAGCAGCCAAGACCCGTCTAGCAATGAGCAGTTCTTC. The encoded protein is CASSQDPSSNEQFF.

The genes are TRBV10-2 and TRBJ2-5; maybe TRBD2 (5 bases). With 4 bases removed from V and 5 bases from J, the gap between germline ends came to 26 bases. There are 18 residues in the CDR3. Looked up from germline, CDR1 is WSHSY and CDR2 is SAAADI. CDR3 residues: CASSVIRQPGTAIETQYF. DNA of the CDR3: TGCGCCAGCAGTGTAATCCGGCAGCCGGGAACTGCGATTGAGACCCAGTACTTC.

The rearrangement links TRBV5-1 to TRBJ2-5; 9 positions agree with TRBD2. J was trimmed by 4 bases and V by 4 bases; bases with no gene match: 5. There are 14 residues in the CDR3. Germline V lookup: CDR1 SGHRS, CDR2 YFSETQ. CDR3 amino acids: CASSLSGGRETQYF. CDR3 nucleotide sequence: TGCGCCAGCAGCCTTAGCGGGGGAAGAGAGACCCAGTACTTC.

This clone appeared once. The V gene is TRBV11-3, the J gene TRBJ2-3; D is perhaps TRBD1 (6 bases). Trimming took off 6 bases at V and 4 bases at J, with 11 bases between the two ends. Germline lookup yields CDR1 SGHNT and CDR2 YENEEA. The length of the CDR3 is 13 residues. This CDR3 is CASSYRDPDTQYF. In nucleotides, the CDR3 is TGTGCCAGCAGTTACAGGGACCCAGATACGCAGTATTTT.

This sequence joins TRBV7-2 and TRBJ2-3, with 10 bases that match TRBD2. V gave up 1 base and J gave up 5 bases; unmatched junction bases: 9. The CDR3 length is 17 residues. CDR1 is SGHTA, CDR2 FQGNSA, per germline. This CDR3 reads CASSLGLAGGRGDTQYF. The CDR3 nucleotides read TGTGCCAGCAGCTTAGGGTTAGCGGGGGGCAGGGGAGATACGCAGTATTTT.

The chain employs TRBV6-5 and TRBJ2-6, with D unresolved. Germline values: CDR1 MNHEY, CDR2 SVGAGI. Trimming stripped 7 bases from V and 4 bases from J, with 8 bases between. The CDR3 is made up of 13 amino acids. The CDR3 here is CASNPSGANVLTF. Here the CDR3 DNA reads TGTGCCAGCAATCCCTCCGGGGCCAACGTCCTGACTTTC.

The chain is built from TRBV9 and TRBJ2-3, with 8 positions matching TRBD2. With 3 bases clipped from V and 0 bases from J, the junction kept 9 bases outside the gene matches. CDR1 and CDR2 (germline): SGDLS, YYNGEE. The CDR3 runs 17 residues. The DNA of the CDR3 is TGTGCCAGCAGCGCCCCCAGGGCGGGAGGAAGCACAGATACGCAGTATTTT. This codes for CASSAPRAGGSTDTQYF.

The chain has TRBV4-3 and TRBJ2-1; D is perhaps TRBD2 (6 bases). Germline V gene lookup returns CDR1 LGHNA and CDR2 YSLEER. The CDR3 length is 16 residues. V was trimmed by 0 bases and J by 4 bases, leaving 13 bases between them. CDR3: CASSQDRRLGYNEQFF. The CDR3 nucleotides are TGCGCCAGCAGCCAAGATAGGAGACTAGGGTACAATGAGCAGTTCTTC.

The chain is built from TRBV5-1 and TRBJ1-3; D gene ambiguous. V was trimmed by 4 bases and J by 2 bases, leaving 10 bases between them. Germline V gene data show CDR1 as SGHRS and CDR2 as YFSETQ. This CDR3 region has 14 residues. As DNA, the CDR3 is TGCGCCAGCAGCGAAACAGATCCTGGAAACACCATATATTTT. It is translated as CASSETDPGNTIYF.

The V and J genes are TRBV9 and TRBJ1-5, with D tentatively TRBD1 (5 bases). Germline V gene data show CDR1 as SGDLS and CDR2 as YYNGEE. This CDR3 spans 14 amino acids. The germline V and J ends were trimmed by 0 bases and 6 bases, with 10 bases remaining between them. CDR3 coding DNA: TGTGCCAGCAGCGTAGGGGGGTCCGGTCAGCCCCAGCATTTT. Residues: CASSVGGSGQPQHF. Full variable domain (outside the CDR3, taken from reference TRBV9 and TRBJ1-5): DSGVTQTPKHLITATGQRVTLRCSPRSGDLSVYWYQQSLDQGLQFLIQYYNGEERAKGNILERFSAQQFPDLHSELNLSSLELGDSALYFCASSVGGSGQPQHFGDGTRLSIL.

The gene calls are TRBV5-1 and TRBJ2-1; D ambiguous. Germline-derived CDR1 and CDR2 are SGHRS and YFSETQ. The CDR3 sequence is 15 residues long. Trimming took off 2 bases at V and 4 bases at J, with 13 bases between the two ends. The CDR3 sequence: CASSLEVPTYNEQFF. The CDR3 nucleotides read TGCGCCAGCAGCTTAGAGGTACCTACTTACAATGAGCAGTTCTTC.

The CDR3 DNA reads as TGTGCCACCAGCAGAGATCGGGGGGCTAATGAAAAACTGTTTTTT. This gives the protein CATSRDRGANEKLFF. This sequence joins TRBV15 and TRBJ1-4; D is possibly TRBD1 (5 bases). Trimming removed 0 bases from V and 3 bases from J, with 8 bases in between. The CDR3 spans 15 residues. CDR1 and CDR2 from the germline V gene are LNHNV and YYDKDF (reference sequence).

The V call is TRBV5-5, the J call TRBJ1-2; possibly TRBD1 for D (6 bases). V shed 0 bases and J shed 8 bases, with 17 bases lying between them. This CDR3 region has 15 residues. Germline values: CDR1 SGHKS, CDR2 YYEKEE (reference sequence). Here the CDR3 reads CASSLGTALERGYTF. The DNA for the CDR3 is TGTGCCAGCAGCTTGGGGACAGCTCTTGAACGGGGCTACACCTTC.

This clone was observed a single time. The gene calls are TRBV14 and TRBJ2-5, with D perhaps TRBD1 (6 bases). The germline V gene encodes CDR1 SGHDN and CDR2 FVKESK. The CDR3 runs 15 residues. With 4 bases removed from V and 2 bases from J, the gap between germline ends came to 14 bases. DNA for the CDR3: TGTGCCAGCAGCCCCAGGGGATTAGGACAAGAGACCCAGTACTTC. Translation: CASSPRGLGQETQYF.

The chain has TRBV11-1 and TRBJ1-2, with D perhaps matching TRBD1 (5 bases). The CDR3 has 12 amino acids. Germline V CDR1 and CDR2: SGHAT, FQDESV (reference sequence). V lost 1 base to trimming and J lost 7 bases, with 7 bases between them. The CDR3 loop is CASSLGGSGYTF. CDR3 DNA: TGTGCCAGCAGCTTAGGGGGGTCTGGCTACACCTTC.

V is TRBV10-3 and J is TRBJ2-7; 7 positions match TRBD2. CDR3 length equals 13 residues. The junction had 3 bases not matched to a gene; V was cut back by 4 bases and J by 3 bases. Germline V lookup: CDR1 ENHRY, CDR2 SYGVKD. CDR3 sequence reads: CAISGLADYEQYF. The CDR3 DNA follows: TGTGCCATCAGTGGGCTAGCGGACTACGAGCAGTACTTC.

This clone was detected only a few times. The chain joins TRBV10-3 to TRBJ2-7; D is undetermined. Trimming took off 8 bases at V and 0 bases at J, with 11 bases between the two ends. This CDR3 has 13 amino acids. Germline-derived CDR1 and CDR2 are ENHRY and SYGVKD. Here the CDR3 reads CAIEVDFSYEQYV. The CDR3 coding sequence is TGTGCCATCGAGGTAGACTTCTCCTACGAGCAGTACGTC.

As for this clone: Other DNA sequences in the sample encode the same CDR3. The chain recombines TRBV7-2 with TRBJ1-5; D perhaps matches TRBD1 (6 bases). Germline CDR1 and CDR2: SGHTA and FQGNSA. Trimming took 1 base from V and 6 from J, leaving 10 bases between them. The CDR3 totals 14 residues. For the CDR3, the DNA is TGTGCCAGCAGCTTAGGGGGGGGCGGTCAGCCCCAGCATTTT. The encoded protein is CASSLGGGGQPQHF.

The CDR3 loop reads CASSVGAGTGWDGYTF. Written as DNA, the CDR3 is TGTGCCAGCAGCGTAGGAGCGGGGACAGGATGGGATGGCTACACCTTC. The J gene is TRBJ1-2, the V gene TRBV9; TRBD1 matches 8 bases. The CDR3 loop spans 16 amino acids. V shed 0 bases and J 6 bases; nucleotides not matched to a gene: 10. CDR1 SGDLS and CDR2 YYNGEE come from the germline V gene.

The V and J genes are TRBV18 and TRBJ2-2; 14 bases are a match to TRBD2. Per the germline V gene, CDR1 is KGHSH and CDR2 is LQKENI. With V trimmed by 3 bases and J by 8 bases, 5 bases remained unmatched. The CDR3 totals 16 residues. CDR3 DNA sequence: TGTGCCAGCTCACCGGGACTAGCGGGAGCTGATGGGGAGCTGTTTTTT. This encodes CASSPGLAGADGELFF.